This paragraph covers one T cell receptor beta chain sequence. What it binds is unknown. Both about-4-week and about-12-week second-dose recipients were combined. This record belongs to a study of T cell responses to AZD1222 COVID-19 vaccine. J was trimmed by 4 bases and V by 6 bases; bases with no gene match: 4. Germline CDR1 and CDR2: ENHRY and SYGVKD. The CDR3 runs 13 residues. The study's findings and limits: Across the whole spike, CD4 TCRs peaked at regions 160-218 and 743-854. Most donors were white British and more were female, and clonal diversity was possibly underestimated.

Produced via immunoSEQ multiplex PCR; TCRdb's table is partial and in-frame only. The data show about 130,000 clones, 75% to 90% seen once. The V call is TRBV10-3, the J call TRBJ1-1, with 8 bases identical to TRBD1. This receptor was obtained from an adult who received the AZD1222 COVID-19 vaccine. Material: peripheral blood, obtained 28 days after the second AZD1222 dose. This CDR3 is CAISLDRGTEAFF. The CDR3 bases are TGTGCCATCAGCCTAGACAGGGGCACTGAAGCTTTCTTT.